The 19 T cell receptor beta chains in this list originate from one sample, sequenced in a study of technical replicates of blood from a handful of donors. Libraries were prepared by immunoSEQ multiplex PCR; TCRdb keeps only in-frame clonotypes and omits some of them. Altogether approximately 15,000 clones are present, under 90% being singletons, with the ten largest covering around 12%. Sequencing input: PBMCs. These receptors were collected from a human donor in good health.

The gene calls are TRBV27 and TRBJ2-7; possibly TRBD1 for D (5 bases). Trimming took 6 bases from V and 7 from J, leaving 16 bases between them. Germline CDR1 reads MNHEY; CDR2 reads SMNVEV (reference sequence). The CDR3 is 13 amino acids. The CDR3 bases are TGTGCCAGCAGCCCAACAGCAGCAGGGGAGCAGTACTTC. Protein sequence: CASSPTAAGEQYF.

V is TRBV19 and J is TRBJ2-1; TRBD2 is a possible D gene (7 bases). The V and J ends lost 8 bases and 8 bases respectively, with 19 bases between them. This CDR3 spans 14 amino acids. Germline values: CDR1 LNHDA, CDR2 SQIVND (reference sequence). The CDR3 region is CASHPGAAGYEQFF. The CDR3 DNA reads as TGTGCCAGTCATCCGGGGGCAGCGGGGTATGAGCAGTTCTTC.

The chain is built from TRBV27 and TRBJ2-1; 9 nucleotides align to TRBD2. Germline assignment: CDR1 MNHEY and CDR2 SMNVEV (reference sequence). The CDR3 is 13 amino acids. The junction had 1 base not matched to a gene; V was cut back by 0 bases and J by 10 bases. In DNA, the CDR3 is TGTGCCAGCAGTTTATCTCTAGCGGGAGAGCAGTTCTTC. Residues: CASSLSLAGEQFF.

The rearrangement links TRBV6-5 to TRBJ1-1; 10 bases are a match to TRBD1. V dropped 5 bases and J dropped 5; count of bases not matched to a gene: 5. The CDR3 is 14 amino acids. Per the germline V gene, CDR1 is MNHEY and CDR2 is SVGAGI. Here the CDR3 reads CASSPGTGATEAFF. In DNA, the CDR3 is TGTGCCAGCAGTCCCGGGACAGGGGCTACTGAAGCTTTCTTT.

The chain has TRBV27 and TRBJ2-7, with D perhaps TRBD1 (6 bases). Germline CDR1 and CDR2: MNHEY and SMNVEV (reference sequence). Deletions cut 2 bases from V and 2 bases from J, with 16 bases between. This CDR3 comprises 16 residues. The CDR3 DNA follows: TGTGCCAGCAGTTTACGAGGGGAGACAGGAACCTACGAGCAGTACTTC. It is translated as CASSLRGETGTYEQYF.

The chain recombines TRBV30 with TRBJ1-5; no clear D gene. Per germline, CDR1 GTSNPN and CDR2 SVGIG (reference sequence). The V end lost 1 base, the J end lost 4 bases, and 11 bases lay between the germline ends. CDR3 length equals 14 residues. The CDR3 is CAWSASNANQPQHF. In DNA form, the CDR3 reads TGTGCCTGGAGTGCCTCCAACGCGAATCAGCCCCAGCATTTT.

The chain uses TRBV27 and TRBJ2-1, with 7 positions matching TRBD2. Germline assignment: CDR1 MNHEY and CDR2 SMNVEV (reference sequence). J was trimmed by 7 bases and V by 8 bases; bases with no gene match: 14. The CDR3 runs 15 residues. DNA of the CDR3: TGTGCCAGCGGGAGGGTGGGGGAGGGCCGTAATGAGCAGTTCTTC. Protein sequence: CASGRVGEGRNEQFF.

This clone was detected only a few times. The V gene is TRBV6-5, the J gene TRBJ1-5; no definite D call. Germline V gene lookup returns CDR1 MNHEY and CDR2 SVGAGI. There are 13 residues in the CDR3. V was pared by 5 bases and J by 1 base, with 6 bases between. The CDR3 DNA reads as TGTGCCAGCAGTCACAACAGCAATCAGCCCCAGCATTTT. The encoded protein is CASSHNSNQPQHF.

The chain links TRBV11-1 to TRBJ2-5; maybe TRBD2 (6 bases). V dropped 0 bases and J dropped 2 bases, with 10 bases sitting between them. The CDR3 runs to 15 residues. Looked up from germline, CDR1 is SGHAT and CDR2 is FQDESV (reference sequence). The CDR3 DNA reads as TGTGCCAGCAGCTTAGCGGGAGGAACTCAAGAGACCCAGTACTTC. Protein: CASSLAGGTQETQYF.

The chain uses TRBV28 and TRBJ2-2; 15 positions agree with TRBD2. V was pared by 8 bases and J by 6 bases, with 1 base of the junction left unmatched. The CDR3 totals 14 residues. The germline gives CDR1 MDHEN, CDR2 SYDVKM. As DNA, the CDR3 is TGTGCCAGCTGGACTAGCGGGAGGGCCGGGGAGCTGTTTTTT. This translates into CASWTSGRAGELFF.

This chain connects TRBV5-6 to TRBJ2-3; no firm D call. The CDR3 runs 16 residues. V was shortened by 0 bases and J by 1 base, with 12 bases between the two germline ends. From germline, CDR1 is SGHDT and CDR2 YYEEEE. The CDR3 coding sequence is TGTGCCAGCAGCTTGGCCCTTCAGGCAGGCACAGATACGCAGTATTTT. Translation gives CASSLALQAGTDTQYF.

The V call is TRBV19, the J call TRBJ2-5; the D gene is possibly TRBD1 (6 bases). Germline CDR1 LNHDA, CDR2 SQIVND (reference sequence). The CDR3 totals 14 residues. The V gene lost 4 bases and the J gene lost 5 bases, with 14 bases spanning the gap. CDR3 nucleotides: TGTGCCAGTAGTAGTCCAGGGGAAGGGGAGACCCAGTACTTC. Protein sequence: CASSSPGEGETQYF. Full variable domain (rest looked up from reference TRBV19 and TRBJ2-5): DGGITQSPKYLFRKEGQNVTLSCEQNLNHDAMYWYRQDPGQGLRLIYYSQIVNDFQKGDIAEGYSVSREKKESFPLTVTSAQKNPTAFYLCASSSPGEGETQYFGPGTRLLVL.

This chain uses TRBV4-1 with TRBJ2-5, with a possible D match to TRBD2 (6 bases). Trimming stripped 0 bases from V and 5 bases from J, with 13 bases between. The germline CDR1 and CDR2 sequences are MGHRA and YSYEKL. The CDR3 runs 15 residues. CDR3 amino acids: CASSQEAGRLETQYF. The CDR3 DNA reads as TGCGCCAGCAGCCAAGAAGCAGGGAGGTTGGAGACCCAGTACTTC.

The chain has TRBV28 and TRBJ2-1, with D possibly being TRBD2 (6 bases). From germline, CDR1 is MDHEN and CDR2 SYDVKM. The CDR3 extends over 14 amino acids. Trimming pared 8 bases from V and 5 bases from J, leaving 16 bases between. CDR3 DNA: TGTGCCAGCTCGGAGGTAGCGGATCACAATGAGCAGTTCTTC. The encoded protein is CASSEVADHNEQFF.

The J gene is TRBJ1-3, the V gene TRBV5-1; D may be TRBD1 (6 bases). V was pared by 1 base and J by 3 bases, with 11 bases between. The CDR3 totals 15 residues. Germline V gene data show CDR1 as SGHRS and CDR2 as YFSETQ. The CDR3 DNA reads as TGCGCCAGCAGCTTGTACGGGGGGCTTGGAAACACCATATATTTT. This translates into CASSLYGGLGNTIYF.

The chain uses TRBV2 and TRBJ2-7; 7 bases match TRBD1. The CDR3 extends over 16 amino acids. Germline V CDR1 and CDR2: SNHLY, FYNNEI. Trimming took 5 bases from V and 2 from J; bases not matched to a gene: 12. The CDR3 DNA sequence: TGTGCCAGCAGTCACGGCCGGGACAGTCCCCCCTACGAGCAGTACTTC. The encoded protein is CASSHGRDSPPYEQYF.

The chain links TRBV29-1 to TRBJ2-2, with TRBD2 matching 7 bases. This CDR3 spans 13 amino acids. In germline, CDR1 is SQVTM, CDR2 ANQGSEA. V gave up 3 bases and J gave up 8 bases; unmatched junction bases: 6. The CDR3 reads CSVDSLADGELFF. The CDR3, as DNA: TGCAGCGTTGACTCCCTAGCGGATGGGGAGCTGTTTTTT.

In its sample, this clone was seen once. The gene calls are TRBV6-5 and TRBJ2-3; 9 bases align to TRBD1. Looked up from germline, CDR1 is MNHEY and CDR2 is SVGAGI. V shed 2 bases and J 1 base; nucleotides not matched to a gene: 4. CDR3 length equals 16 residues. The CDR3 region is CASSYGQGSGTDTQYF. The CDR3 DNA reads TGTGCCAGCAGTTACGGACAGGGGTCTGGCACAGATACGCAGTATTTT.

V and J are TRBV5-1 and TRBJ2-7; 9 bases are shared with TRBD1. Germline CDR1 and CDR2: SGHRS and YFSETQ. The trim removed 1 base at V and 4 bases at J, leaving 15 bases unmatched. The CDR3 is 18 amino acids. The CDR3 DNA reads TGCGCCAGCAGCTTGCCCTCGCCGGGACAGGGATTTTTATACGAGCAGTACTTC. Residues: CASSLPSPGQGFLYEQYF.